The 9 T cell receptor beta chains listed next were all sequenced from one sample in a study of cytomegalovirus exposure and HLA in healthy donors. Amplification used 60 Vbeta primers and 13 Jbeta primers. Data came from immunoSEQ multiplex PCR; TCRdb stores just in-frame clones and leaves some out. The sample has 100,000 to 150,000 clones; around 80% are singletons. Sequencing input: PBMCs. These receptors were collected from a woman aged 18-29 years in good health and CMV-seropositive.

V is TRBV5-1 and J is TRBJ2-7; D unresolved. Deletions cut 2 bases from V and 3 bases from J, with 12 bases between. CDR3 size: 14 residues. Looked up from germline, CDR1 is SGHRS and CDR2 is YFSETQ. CDR3 sequence reads: CASSFVTAFYEQYF. CDR3 nucleotides: TGCGCCAGCAGCTTTGTCACAGCATTCTACGAGCAGTACTTC.

This clone was picked up one time. This sequence joins TRBV2 and TRBJ1-5; 7 nucleotides agree with TRBD1. Germline trimming cut 7 bases from V and 7 bases from J; bases unmatched to any gene: 7. The CDR3 runs 13 residues. Germline V gene data show CDR1 as SNHLY and CDR2 as FYNNEI. The CDR3 region is CASMGTAGQPQHF. CDR3 coding DNA: TGTGCCAGCATGGGGACAGCTGGACAGCCCCAGCATTTT.

The chain couples TRBV2 to TRBJ1-2; D is ambiguous. Trimming pared 6 bases from V and 1 base from J, leaving 3 bases between. The CDR3 has 11 amino acids. Germline V lookup: CDR1 SNHLY, CDR2 FYNNEI. The CDR3 DNA follows: TGTGCCAGCAGCTTTAACTATGGCTACACCTTC. Its translation: CASSFNYGYTF.

The V and J genes are TRBV5-1 and TRBJ2-5; no firm D call. Gene TRBJ2-7 matches the end of the DNA better, so the J call may be wrong. The CDR3 extends over 14 amino acids. Germline V lookup: CDR1 SGHRS, CDR2 YFSETQ. The CDR3 here is CASSLATGDYEQYF. CDR3 DNA sequence: TGCGCCAGCAGCTTGGCCACCGGCGACTACGAGCAGTACTTC.

This chain uses TRBV5-1 with TRBJ1-2; a possible D gene is TRBD1 (5 bases). The CDR3 length is 12 residues. Deletions cut 5 bases from V and 4 bases from J, with 9 bases between. CDR1 SGHRS and CDR2 YFSETQ come from the germline V gene. CDR3 protein: CASSSDSYGYTF. Here the CDR3 DNA reads TGCGCCAGCAGTTCTGACAGCTATGGCTACACCTTC.

The chain carries TRBV29-1 and TRBJ1-3; D is perhaps TRBD1 (6 bases). V lost 4 bases and J 0 bases, leaving 10 bases between the germline ends. Germline loops: CDR1 SQVTM, CDR2 ANQGSEA. The length of the CDR3 is 14 residues. The CDR3 DNA sequence: TGCAGCGTTGGAGGACAGAGCTCTGGAAACACCATATATTTT. This translates into CSVGGQSSGNTIYF.

The V and J genes are TRBV7-3 and TRBJ2-3; D is possibly TRBD1 (5 bases). V shed 5 bases and J shed 2 bases, with 14 bases lying between them. The CDR3 is 15 residues long. CDR1 SGHTA and CDR2 FQGTGA come from the germline V gene. CDR3 nucleotide sequence: TGTGCCAGCAGCCCAAATGGACACTTCACAGATACGCAGTATTTT. Amino acids: CASSPNGHFTDTQYF.

The chain has TRBV5-4 and TRBJ2-3, with D tentatively TRBD1 (5 bases). The CDR3 covers 14 residues. CDR1 is SGHNT and CDR2 is YYREEE in the germline V gene (reference sequence). Trimming took off 0 bases at V and 6 bases at J, with 11 bases between the two ends. In DNA form, the CDR3 reads TGTGCCAGCAGCTTGGAACAGGCTGGGGATACGCAGTATTTT. It is translated as CASSLEQAGDTQYF.

The table lists this clone with a count of one. The genes are TRBV5-4 and TRBJ1-1; D remains ambiguous. The V gene lost 4 bases and the J gene lost 2 bases, with 9 bases spanning the gap. The CDR3 spans 13 residues. Germline-derived CDR1 and CDR2 are SGHNT and YYREEE (reference sequence). CDR3 amino acids: CASSLGPNTEAFF. DNA of the CDR3: TGTGCCAGCAGCCTAGGCCCTAACACTGAAGCTTTCTTT.